These 30 T cell receptor beta chains came from one sample sequenced in a study of early T cells in non-severe SARS-CoV-2 infection. TCRdb reprocessed the 5' RACE reads via MiXCR and lists one record per CDR3 protein. This sample has tens of thousands of distinct CDR3 sequences, with approximately 6.9% found just once. Material: whole blood. The receptor set was obtained from an adult who was a healthcare worker with PCR-confirmed SARS-CoV-2 infection or an uninfected control (not recorded which).

In this sample, this clonotype turned up many times. A junction boundary mismatches the germline segment, possibly from a read error. V usage is TRBV19 and J usage is TRBJ2-1, with 8 bases lining up with TRBD1. CDR1 and CDR2 from the germline V gene are LNHDA and SQIVND (reference sequence). This CDR3 contains 15 residues. CDR3 residues: CASSIGETGASRAYF. CDR3 nucleotide sequence: TGTGCCAGTAGTATTGGGGAGACAGGGGCGTCGCGTGCTTACTTC.

This clonotype occurred many times. The gene calls are TRBV6-5 and TRBJ1-3; D remains ambiguous. Germline lookup yields CDR1 MNHEY and CDR2 SVGAGI. V lost 1 base and J 0 bases, leaving 13 bases between the germline ends. CDR3 length equals 17 residues. In DNA form, the CDR3 reads TGTGCCAGCAGTTACTTTGGCAGCGACGTCTCTGGAAACACCATATATTTT. Its protein is CASSYFGSDVSGNTIYF.

This clonotype was observed at least ten times. The rearrangement uses TRBV6-1 and TRBJ2-2; D assignment may be TRBD1 or TRBD2 (6 bases each). Trimming shortened V by 6 bases and J by 0 bases, and 14 bases separated the two germline ends. The CDR3 contains 16 residues. The germline V gene encodes CDR1 MNHNS and CDR2 SASEGT. The CDR3 region is CASRKGGSANTGELFF. The DNA of the CDR3 is TGTGCCAGCAGAAAGGGGGGTTCTGCGAACACCGGGGAGCTGTTTTTT.

The sample holds a few counts of this clonotype. The rearrangement uses TRBV12-3 or TRBV12-4 and TRBJ2-7; TRBD2 aligns across 7 bases. The CDR3 contains 14 residues. The ends lost 5 bases at V and 0 bases at J; junction bases unmatched: 4. CDR3 DNA: TGTGCCAGCAGTGCGGGAGCCACCTCCTACGAGCAGTACTTC. Translation gives CASSAGATSYEQYF.

This clonotype was observed many times. This chain connects TRBV20-1 to TRBJ2-7, with 11 nucleotides matching TRBD1. Unmatched junction bases numbered 11, after V lost 4 bases and J lost 0 bases. This CDR3 region has 17 residues. CDR1 is DFQATT, CDR2 SNEGSKA, per germline (reference sequence). CDR3 sequence (DNA): TGCAGTGCTACAGCCGGGACAGGGGGTGACTTCTCCTACGAGCAGTACTTC. Protein product: CSATAGTGGDFSYEQYF.

This rearrangement joins TRBV18 to TRBJ2-2, with D uncertain. This CDR3 has 14 amino acids. The germline CDR1 and CDR2 sequences are KGHSH and LQKENI. V shed 2 bases and J shed 4 bases, with 8 bases lying between them. The CDR3, as DNA: TGTGCCAGCTCACCAAGTATGTTCACCGGGGAGCTGTTTTTT. Amino acids: CASSPSMFTGELFF. The complete variable domain, with remaining parts taken from reference TRBV18 and TRBJ2-2, reads NAGVMQNPRHLVRRRGQEARLRCSPMKGHSHVYWYRQLPEEGLKFMVYLQKENIIDESGMPKERFSAEFPKEGPSILRIQQVVRGDSAAYFCASSPSMFTGELFFGEGSRLTVL.

There are many counts of this clonotype. The chain recombines TRBV11-2 with TRBJ1-4; 7 positions agree with TRBD1. This CDR3 comprises 16 residues. In germline, CDR1 is SGHAT, CDR2 FQNNGV. V trimming: 5 bases; J trimming: 0 bases; junction bases outside the gene matches: 6. CDR3 protein: CASSPTGQATNEKLFF. CDR3 DNA: TGTGCCAGCAGCCCCACTGGACAGGCAACTAATGAAAAACTGTTTTTT.

On this clonotype itself: A read error may explain this, as a much larger clone is one base away. This sequence joins TRBV11-3 and TRBJ2-3; D call uncertain. Germline assignment: CDR1 SGHNT and CDR2 YENEEA. The CDR3 spans 14 residues. The CDR3 nucleotides read TGTGCCAGCAGTCATCGATCAAGCACAGATACGCGGTATTTT. Its protein product is CASSHRSSTDTRYF.

There are many counts of this clonotype. The chain joins TRBV7-9 to TRBJ1-5; no reliable D call. Trimming left V 1 base short and J 4 bases short, with 14 bases between. CDR1 is SEHNR, CDR2 FQNEAQ, per germline (reference sequence). CDR3 size: 16 residues. The CDR3 sequence is CASSLGVGLGNQPQHF. In DNA, the CDR3 is TGTGCCAGCAGCTTAGGGGTCGGTCTGGGTAATCAGCCCCAGCATTTT.

J is TRBJ2-3 and V is TRBV7-2; D remains ambiguous. The CDR3 loop spans 15 amino acids. V was cut by 7 bases and J by 0 bases, with 14 bases left in between. Germline V gene lookup returns CDR1 SGHTA and CDR2 FQGNSA. The CDR3 nucleotides read TGTGCCAGCAAGAGAGGAAACCCTAGCACAGATACGCAGTATTTT. Translating gives CASKRGNPSTDTQYF.

This clonotype has ten or more counts. This rearrangement joins TRBV12-3 or TRBV12-4 to TRBJ2-6; the D gene is possibly TRBD1 (5 bases). The CDR3 extends over 16 amino acids. The V end was cut by 6 bases, the J end by 2 bases, with 14 bases between. CDR3 nucleotides: TGTGCCAGCAGCTCGGACACTCCAACTGGGGCCAACGTCCTGACTTTC. Residues: CASSSDTPTGANVLTF.

This clonotype was counted only a few times. This chain joins TRBV28 and TRBJ2-7, with D uncertain. Germline values: CDR1 MDHEN, CDR2 SYDVKM. This CDR3 is built from 14 residues. V was cut by 3 bases and J by 0 bases, with 9 bases left in between. The CDR3, as DNA: TGTGCCAGCAGTTTTTTCGGCACCTCCTACGAGCAGTACTTC. Protein product: CASSFFGTSYEQYF. Complete variable domain (other parts from reference TRBV28 and TRBJ2-7): DVKVTQSSRYLVKRTGEKVFLECVQDMDHENMFWYRQDPGLGLRLIYFSYDVKMKEKGDIPEGYSVSREKKERFSLILESASTNQTSMYLCASSFFGTSYEQYFGPGTRLTVT.

This chain uses TRBV2 with TRBJ2-3, with 11 bases aligning to TRBD1. The CDR3 is 15 amino acids. With V trimmed by 7 bases and J by 6 bases, 9 bases remained unmatched. Looked up from germline, CDR1 is SNHLY and CDR2 is FYNNEI. Here the CDR3 DNA reads TGTGCCAGCAAACGGACAGGGGGCGCCTTGGATACGCAGTATTTT. Protein sequence: CASKRTGGALDTQYF.

This clonotype was recorded at least ten times. V is TRBV3-1 and J is TRBJ2-2, with no clear D. The ends were cut back, 1 base at V and 0 bases at J, with 12 bases in the middle. This CDR3 comprises 17 residues. Germline CDR1 reads LGHDT; CDR2 reads YNNKEL (reference sequence). The CDR3 nucleotides are TGTGCCAGCAGCCAAGTTAAGCACTACGCGAACACCGGGGAGCTGTTTTTT. The encoded protein is CASSQVKHYANTGELFF.

This clonotype was counted at least ten times. The chain combines TRBV15 with TRBJ2-4; tentative D call: TRBD1 (5 bases). The CDR3 runs to 13 residues. Trimming pared 7 bases from V and 9 bases from J, leaving 16 bases between. From germline, CDR1 is LNHNV and CDR2 YYDKDF (reference sequence). The CDR3 nucleotides read TGTGCCACCACTCCGAATCCCCAGGGCATTCAGTACTTC. Protein product: CATTPNPQGIQYF.

This clonotype has ten or more counts. The rearrangement joins TRBV2 to TRBJ2-7; 13 nucleotides align to TRBD2. The CDR3 runs to 15 residues. The trim removed 6 bases at V and 2 bases at J, leaving 4 bases unmatched. Germline V gene sequence: CDR1 SNHLY, CDR2 FYNNEI. The CDR3 loop is CASRPGLAGAYEQYF. CDR3 DNA: TGTGCCAGCAGGCCTGGACTAGCGGGAGCCTACGAGCAGTACTTC.

In this sample, this clonotype turned up a few times. The V call is TRBV27, the J call TRBJ1-2, with a weak D call TRBD1 (5 bases). Trimming removed 1 base at V and 2 bases at J, with 8 bases between. The CDR3 spans 14 residues. Per the germline V gene, CDR1 is MNHEY and CDR2 is SMNVEV (reference sequence). CDR3 in amino acids: CASSLYQGNYGYTF. In nucleotides, the CDR3 is TGTGCCAGCAGTTTATACCAGGGCAACTATGGCTACACCTTC.

This clonotype was detected ten times or more. The chain couples TRBV7-9 to TRBJ1-4; 10 bases are a match to TRBD1. Germline V gives CDR1 SEHNR, CDR2 FQNEAQ (reference sequence). The CDR3 runs 14 residues. The V segment lost 5 bases and the J segment 7 bases; nucleotides outside the gene matches: 4. CDR3 DNA: TGTGCCAGCAGCACCGGGACAGGGGCTGAAAAACTGTTTTTT. Its protein product is CASSTGTGAEKLFF.

A word on this clonotype: A much larger clone is a single base away; this may be a read error. The rearrangement joins TRBV6-4 to TRBJ1-6; D call uncertain. CDR1 is MRHNA and CDR2 is SNTAGT in the germline V gene. The CDR3 totals 13 residues. This chain's CDR3 is CASSDSDNSPFHF. The CDR3 DNA is TGTGCCAGCAGTGACTCGGATAATTCACCCTTCCACTTT.

There are a few counts of this clonotype. This chain connects TRBV7-9 to TRBJ2-2, with 12 bases fitting TRBD2. Germline CDR1 and CDR2: SEHNR and FQNEAQ (reference sequence). The CDR3 is made up of 18 amino acids. V trimming: 1 base; J trimming: 4 bases; junction bases outside the gene matches: 7. CDR3 sequence reads: CASSLGAPGLAGTGELFF. For the CDR3, the DNA is TGTGCCAGCAGCTTAGGTGCCCCGGGACTAGCGGGCACCGGGGAGCTGTTTTTT.

This clonotype was detected ten times or more. The rearrangement uses TRBV30 and TRBJ1-5, with D perhaps TRBD1 (5 bases). CDR3 length equals 15 residues. With 1 base removed from V and 0 bases from J, the gap between germline ends came to 10 bases. Germline V gene data show CDR1 as GTSNPN and CDR2 as SVGIG (reference sequence). CDR3 DNA: TGTGCCTGGAGTGACGGGGCCTCTAGCAATCAGCCCCAGCATTTT. Encoded protein: CAWSDGASSNQPQHF.

The chain has TRBV18 and TRBJ2-3; D unclear. CDR3 length equals 18 residues. The germline gives CDR1 KGHSH, CDR2 LQKENI. V lost 4 bases and J 3 bases, leaving 23 bases between the germline ends. The CDR3 is CASSRLEVAEVRTDTQYF. Written as DNA, the CDR3 is TGTGCCAGCTCACGCCTTGAGGTAGCCGAAGTGCGGACAGATACGCAGTATTTT.

This clonotype was picked up many times. The rearrangement uses TRBV20-1 and TRBJ2-1; 13 bases agree with TRBD2. This CDR3 contains 15 residues. Trimming took 6 bases from V and 5 from J; bases not matched to a gene: 7. Per germline, CDR1 DFQATT and CDR2 SNEGSKA (reference sequence). CDR3 sequence reads: CSATRTSGSHNEQFF. In DNA form, the CDR3 reads TGCAGTGCCACCCGGACTAGCGGGAGTCACAATGAGCAGTTCTTC.

This clonotype was recorded many times. The rearrangement links TRBV30 to TRBJ1-1; D uncertain. CDR1 GTSNPN and CDR2 SVGIG come from the germline V gene (reference sequence). V shed 4 bases and J shed 7 bases, with 25 bases lying between them. This CDR3 comprises 16 residues. The DNA of the CDR3 is TGTGCCTGGAAGCCCTCAACACCCCGTGGACGGATTGAAGCTTTCTTT. Encoded protein: CAWKPSTPRGRIEAFF. Full variable domain (rest looked up from reference TRBV30 and TRBJ1-1): SQTIHQWPATLVQPVGSPLSLECTVEGTSNPNLYWYRQAAGRGLQLLFYSVGIGQISSEVPQNLSASRPQDRQFILSSKKLLLSDSGFYLCAWKPSTPRGRIEAFFGQGTRLTVV.

This clonotype was observed a handful of times. The rearrangement joins TRBV6-1 to TRBJ2-1; 9 bases align to TRBD2. The germline CDR1 and CDR2 sequences are MNHNS and SASEGT. CDR3 length equals 15 residues. V shed 6 bases and J 4 bases; nucleotides not matched to a gene: 7. For the CDR3, the DNA is TGTGCCAGCAGGTCGGCGGGAGGGCCGTACAATGAGCAGTTCTTC. Its translation: CASRSAGGPYNEQFF.

The sample holds many counts of this clonotype. V is TRBV30 and J is TRBJ1-2; D not resolved. Germline values: CDR1 GTSNPN, CDR2 SVGIG (reference sequence). The CDR3 runs to 14 residues. V was cut by 5 bases and J by 8 bases, with 21 bases left in between. CDR3 amino acids: CAWGEIYRIGGYTF. CDR3 DNA sequence: TGTGCCTGGGGAGAGATATATCGGATCGGCGGCTACACCTTC.

This clonotype came up many times. The chain uses TRBV13 and TRBJ2-7, with TRBD1 matching over 9 bases. Trimming took 5 bases from V and 5 from J; bases not matched to a gene: 10. Germline loops: CDR1 PRHDT, CDR2 FYEKMQ (reference sequence). The CDR3 runs to 15 residues. The CDR3 here is CASSPGQGGRDEQYF. CDR3 DNA: TGTGCCAGCAGCCCGGGACAGGGAGGGAGGGACGAGCAGTACTTC.

This clonotype was seen more than once but under ten times. The chain employs TRBV20-1 and TRBJ2-7; D call uncertain. Germline CDR1 and CDR2: DFQATT and SNEGSKA (reference sequence). This CDR3 is built from 13 residues. The V end was cut by 2 bases, the J end by 2 bases, with 10 bases between. The DNA of the CDR3 is TGCAGTGCTAGACAGGTCGATGCCTACGAGCAGTACTTC. As protein: CSARQVDAYEQYF.

This clonotype has a count of ten or more. This chain links TRBV6-4 with TRBJ2-1; TRBD2 agrees at 7 bases. Germline V CDR1 and CDR2: MRHNA, SNTAGT. Germline trimming cut 5 bases from V and 8 bases from J; bases unmatched to any gene: 9. This CDR3 is 14 amino acids long. The DNA for the CDR3 is TGTGCCAGCAGTCTAGATGCGGGAGCTGATGAGCAGTTCTTC. This translates into CASSLDAGADEQFF.

This clonotype was observed a handful of times. The chain is built from TRBV28 and TRBJ2-3; 7 bases agree with TRBD1. The CDR3 has 13 amino acids. The germline gives CDR1 MDHEN, CDR2 SYDVKM. The ends lost 6 bases at V and 11 bases at J; junction bases unmatched: 11. This CDR3 reads CASRPGRQGEQYF. DNA of the CDR3: TGTGCCAGCAGACCAGGTCGGCAGGGGGAGCAGTATTTT.